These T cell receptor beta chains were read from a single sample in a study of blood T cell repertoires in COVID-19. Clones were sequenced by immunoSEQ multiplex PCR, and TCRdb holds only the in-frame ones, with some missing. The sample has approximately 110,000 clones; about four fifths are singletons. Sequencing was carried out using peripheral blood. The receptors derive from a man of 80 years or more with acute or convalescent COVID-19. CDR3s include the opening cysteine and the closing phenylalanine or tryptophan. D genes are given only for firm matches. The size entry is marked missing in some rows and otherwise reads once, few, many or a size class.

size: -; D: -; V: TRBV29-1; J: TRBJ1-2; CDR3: CSVEFTGTFSGYTF; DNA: TGCAGCGTTGAATTCACCGGGACATTCTCCGGCTACACCTTC
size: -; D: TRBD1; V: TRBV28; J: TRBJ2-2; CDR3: CASSPGQGLNTGELFF; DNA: TGTGCCAGCAGCCCTGGACAGGGCCTGAACACCGGGGAGCTGTTTTTT
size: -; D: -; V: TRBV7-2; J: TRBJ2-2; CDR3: CASSLVSGLNTGELFF; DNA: TGTGCCAGCAGCTTAGTCTCAGGGTTGAACACCGGGGAGCTGTTTTTT
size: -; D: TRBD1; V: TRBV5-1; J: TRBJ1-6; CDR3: CASSLAGLQGDNSPLHF; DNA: TGCGCCAGCAGCTTGGCTGGGTTACAGGGGGATAATTCACCCCTCCACTTT
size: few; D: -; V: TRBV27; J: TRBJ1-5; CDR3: CASSSGLRQPQHF; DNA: TGTGCCAGCTCTTCAGGGTTAAGGCAGCCCCAGCATTTT
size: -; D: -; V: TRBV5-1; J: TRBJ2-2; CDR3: CASSLRRTNTGELFF; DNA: TGCGCCAGCAGCTTGAGGAGGACTAACACCGGGGAGCTGTTTTTT
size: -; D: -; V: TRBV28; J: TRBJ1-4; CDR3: CASSPHWAEKLFF; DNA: TGTGCCAGCAGTCCTCATTGGGCCGAAAAACTGTTTTTT
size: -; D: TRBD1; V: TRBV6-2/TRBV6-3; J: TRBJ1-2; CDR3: CASSYSRTGASGYTF; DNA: TGTGCCAGCAGTTACTCACGGACAGGGGCCTCGGGCTACACCTTC
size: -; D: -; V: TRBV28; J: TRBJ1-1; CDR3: CASNNLGQSSTEAFF; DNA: TGTGCCAGCAATAACCTTGGACAGTCGAGCACTGAAGCTTTCTTT
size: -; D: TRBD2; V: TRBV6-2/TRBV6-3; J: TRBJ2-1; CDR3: CASSSSGSPYNEQFF; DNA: TGTGCCAGCAGTTCTAGCGGGAGCCCTTACAATGAGCAGTTCTTC
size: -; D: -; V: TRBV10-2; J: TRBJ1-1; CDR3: CASTGGRTEAFF; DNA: TGCGCCAGCACCGGGGGAAGGACTGAAGCTTTCTTT
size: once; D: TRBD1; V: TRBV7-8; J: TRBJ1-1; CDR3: CASSPVPGQGARGTEAFF; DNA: TGTGCCAGCAGCCCAGTCCCGGGACAGGGGGCTAGGGGCACTGAAGCTTTCTTT
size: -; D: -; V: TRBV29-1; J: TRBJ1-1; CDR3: CSVVLGTTEAFF; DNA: TGCAGCGTTGTTCTCGGTACCACTGAAGCTTTCTTT
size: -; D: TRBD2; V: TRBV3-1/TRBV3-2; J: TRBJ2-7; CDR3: CASGLAGVHEQYF; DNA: TGTGCCTCAGGGTTAGCGGGAGTTCACGAGCAGTACTTC
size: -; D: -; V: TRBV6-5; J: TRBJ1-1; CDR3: CASSYSPGVNTEAFF; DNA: TGTGCCAGCAGTTACTCGCCGGGGGTGAACACTGAAGCTTTCTTT
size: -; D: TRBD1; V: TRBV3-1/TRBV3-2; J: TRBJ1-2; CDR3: CASSHNRDSNYGYTF; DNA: TGTGCCAGCAGCCACAATAGGGACAGTAACTATGGCTACACCTTC
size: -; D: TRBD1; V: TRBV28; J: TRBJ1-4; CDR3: CASSSLSGTGYTNEKLFF; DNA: TGTGCCAGCAGTTCACTTTCCGGGACAGGGTACACTAATGAAAAACTGTTTTTT
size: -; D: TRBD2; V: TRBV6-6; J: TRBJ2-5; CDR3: CASSYSASGSYETQYF; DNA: TGTGCCAGCAGTTACTCGGCTAGCGGGAGTTATGAGACCCAGTACTTC
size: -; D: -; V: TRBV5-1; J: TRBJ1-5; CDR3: CASSFGEGGQPQHF; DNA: TGCGCCAGCAGCTTTGGCGAGGGCGGGCAGCCCCAGCATTTT
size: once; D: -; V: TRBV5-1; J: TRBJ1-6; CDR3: CASSVTGNSPLHF; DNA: TGCGCCAGCAGCGTTACAGGGAATTCACCCCTCCACTTT
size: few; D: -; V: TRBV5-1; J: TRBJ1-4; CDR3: CASSLSGKHEKLFF; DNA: TGCGCCAGCAGCTTGTCCGGGAAACACGAAAAACTGTTTTTT